Included here is one TCR beta chain sequence, with context. Antigen: not known. This record comes from a study of response to subunit inactivated influenza vaccine. The CDR3 spans 14 residues. Trimming removed 6 bases at V and 3 bases at J, with 11 bases between. From germline, CDR1 is LGHDT and CDR2 YNNKEL (reference sequence). TCRdb recomputed calls from the RT-PCR reads with MiXCR, one row per CDR3 protein. Of 450,000 to 600,000 distinct CDR3 sequences in the sample, around 8% are singletons; the top ten hold 13%. Notes on the study in general: That few new T cells are recruited by each seasonal influenza vaccination was the authors' suggestion.

The chain carries TRBV3-1 and TRBJ2-2; D possibly corresponds to TRBD2 (6 bases). The specimen comprised PBMCs from blood, sampled roughly 24 months after vaccination. The clonotype was recovered from a man between 50 and 70 years old who received an inactivated influenza vaccine. The CDR3 sequence: CASSTGTHTGELFF. CDR3 coding DNA: TGTGCCAGCAGTACCGGGACTCACACCGGGGAGCTGTTTTTT.